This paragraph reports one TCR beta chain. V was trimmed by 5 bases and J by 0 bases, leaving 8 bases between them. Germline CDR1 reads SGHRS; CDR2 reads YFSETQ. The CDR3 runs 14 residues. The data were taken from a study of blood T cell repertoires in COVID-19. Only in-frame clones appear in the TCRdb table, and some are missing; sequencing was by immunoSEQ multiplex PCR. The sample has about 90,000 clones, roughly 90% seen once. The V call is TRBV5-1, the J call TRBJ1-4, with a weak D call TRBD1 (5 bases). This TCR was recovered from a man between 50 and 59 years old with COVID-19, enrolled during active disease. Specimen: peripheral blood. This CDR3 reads CASSWTSTNEKLFF. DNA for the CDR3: TGCGCCAGCAGTTGGACATCAACTAATGAAAAACTGTTTTTT.